The 5 T cell receptor beta chains reported below all come from one sample, sequenced in a study of vaccination and CD4 T cells after COVID-19. Researchers used the Oncomine TCR Beta short-read assay to sequence DNA from cultured CD4+ T cells. MiXCR, run by TCRdb on the PCR reads, gives a single entry per CDR3 protein. The sample comprises 7,000 or so distinct CDR3 sequences, 74% of which are singletons, and more than 14% rests with the top ten. Their antigen targets remain unknown. The treatment denotes: approximately 9-day PBMC culture with coronavirus spike peptide pools or control peptides (ViraFEST assay). Sequencing was done on a sample of CD4+ T cells from blood, cultured in vitro. These TCRs come from a human donor who had recovered from COVID-19.

The CDR3 region has the DNA TGTGCCAGCAGCTTACGAGCCGGGCACCAAGAGACCCAGTACTTC. Its protein product is CASSLRAGHQETQYF. The chain recombines TRBV7-2 with TRBJ2-5; D remains unclear. The CDR3 contains 15 residues. Trimming stripped 2 bases from V and 0 bases from J, with 10 bases between. Germline V CDR1 and CDR2: SGHTA, FQGNSA.

The rearrangement links TRBV7-3 to TRBJ2-3; D gene uncertain. The V end lost 0 bases, the J end lost 6 bases, and 7 bases lay between the germline ends. This CDR3 has 13 residues. Looked up from germline, CDR1 is SGHTA and CDR2 is FQGTGA. The CDR3 loop is CASSLTSGDTQYF. The CDR3 coding sequence is TGTGCCAGCAGCTTAACGTCCGGGGATACGCAGTATTTT.

This clonotype is medium-sized. The chain employs TRBV2 and TRBJ2-1; 10 nucleotides align to TRBD2. Germline V CDR1 and CDR2: SNHLY, FYNNEI. This CDR3 spans 15 amino acids. V gave up 8 bases and J gave up 9 bases; unmatched junction bases: 13. The CDR3 is CASLLKLAGLPEQFF. CDR3 DNA sequence: TGTGCCAGCCTCTTGAAACTAGCGGGATTACCTGAGCAGTTCTTC. Full variable domain (rest looked up from reference TRBV2 and TRBJ2-1): EPEVTQTPSHQVTQMGQEVILRCVPISNHLYFYWYRQILGQKVEFLVSFYNNEISEKSEIFDDQFSVERPDGSNFTLKIRSTKLEDSAMYFCASLLKLAGLPEQFFGPGTRLTVL.

The gene calls are TRBV19 and TRBJ1-5; D perhaps matches TRBD1 (5 bases). V was cut by 5 bases and J by 1 base, with 12 bases left in between. CDR1 is LNHDA and CDR2 is SQIVND in the germline V gene (reference sequence). The CDR3 extends over 15 amino acids. The CDR3 here is CASSGGPKSNQPQHF. CDR3 in DNA: TGTGCCAGTAGTGGGGGACCCAAGAGCAATCAGCCCCAGCATTTT.

This chain links TRBV4-3 with TRBJ1-2, with TRBD1 matching over 8 bases. CDR1 is LGHNA, CDR2 YSLEER, per germline. CDR3 length: 14 residues. The trim removed 3 bases at V and 6 bases at J, leaving 6 bases unmatched. The DNA for the CDR3 is TGCGCCAGCAGCCATACTCAGGGGGCGGATGGCTACACCTTC. Protein product: CASSHTQGADGYTF.